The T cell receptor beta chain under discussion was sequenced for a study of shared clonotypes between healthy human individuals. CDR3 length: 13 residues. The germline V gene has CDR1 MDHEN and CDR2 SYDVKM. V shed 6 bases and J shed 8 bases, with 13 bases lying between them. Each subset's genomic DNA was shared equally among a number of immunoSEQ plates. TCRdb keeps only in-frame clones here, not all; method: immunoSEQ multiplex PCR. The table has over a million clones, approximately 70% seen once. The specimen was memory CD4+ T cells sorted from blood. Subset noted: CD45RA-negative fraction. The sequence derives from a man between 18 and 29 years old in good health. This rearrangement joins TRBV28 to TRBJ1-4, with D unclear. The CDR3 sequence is CASRVGQDEKLFF. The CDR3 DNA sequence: TGTGCCAGCAGGGTAGGGCAAGACGAAAAACTGTTTTTT.